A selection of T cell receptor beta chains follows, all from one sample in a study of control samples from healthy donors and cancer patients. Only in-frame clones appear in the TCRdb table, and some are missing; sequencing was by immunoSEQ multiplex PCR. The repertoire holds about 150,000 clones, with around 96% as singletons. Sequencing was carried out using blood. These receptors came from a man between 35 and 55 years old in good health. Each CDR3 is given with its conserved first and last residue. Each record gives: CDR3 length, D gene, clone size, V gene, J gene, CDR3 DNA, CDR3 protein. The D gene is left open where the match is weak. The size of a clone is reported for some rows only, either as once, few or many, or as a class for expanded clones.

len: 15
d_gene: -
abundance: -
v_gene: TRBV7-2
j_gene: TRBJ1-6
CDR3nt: TGTGCCAGCAGCTTGGGGAGCTCCTATAATTCACCCCTCCACTTT
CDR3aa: CASSLGSSYNSPLHF

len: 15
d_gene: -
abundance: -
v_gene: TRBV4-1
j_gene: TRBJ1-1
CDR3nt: TGCGCCAGCAGCCGAGGAAGGCAGGTGAACACTGAAGCTTTCTTT
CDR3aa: CASSRGRQVNTEAFF

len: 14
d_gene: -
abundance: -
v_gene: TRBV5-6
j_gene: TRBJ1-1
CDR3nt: TGTGCCAGCAGCTGGCGGGGAGAGGGCACTGAAGCTTTCTTT
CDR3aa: CASSWRGEGTEAFF

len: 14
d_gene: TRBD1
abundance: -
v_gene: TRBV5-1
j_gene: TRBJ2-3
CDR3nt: TGCGCCAGCAGCCCCCAGGGGGGCACAGATACGCAGTATTTT
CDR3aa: CASSPQGGTDTQYF

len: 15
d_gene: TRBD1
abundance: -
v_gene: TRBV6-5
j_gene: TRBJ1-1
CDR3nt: TGTGCCAGCAGTTACGACAGGGGACAGAACACTGAAGCTTTCTTT
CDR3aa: CASSYDRGQNTEAFF

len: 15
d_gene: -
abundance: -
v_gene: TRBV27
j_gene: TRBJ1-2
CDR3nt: TGTGCCAGCAGTTTAGAGGCAGGGCAACCTTATGGCTACACCTTC
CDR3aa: CASSLEAGQPYGYTF

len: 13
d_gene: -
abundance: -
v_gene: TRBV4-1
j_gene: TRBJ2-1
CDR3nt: TGCGCCAGCAGCCATTTACTACCCAATGAGCAGTTCTTC
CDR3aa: CASSHLLPNEQFF

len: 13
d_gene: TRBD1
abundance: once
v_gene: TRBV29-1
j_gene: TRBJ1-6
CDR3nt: TGCAGCGTTGGGGAGACAGGGGATTCACCCCTCCACTTT
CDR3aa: CSVGETGDSPLHF

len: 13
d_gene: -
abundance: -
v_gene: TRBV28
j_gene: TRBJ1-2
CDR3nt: TGTGCCAGCAGTTTGGGGTTTAACTATGGCTACACCTTC
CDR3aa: CASSLGFNYGYTF

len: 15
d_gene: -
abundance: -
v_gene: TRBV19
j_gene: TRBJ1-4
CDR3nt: TGTGCCAGTAGTAGCGAGTCTAACACTAATGAAAAACTGTTTTTT
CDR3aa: CASSSESNTNEKLFF

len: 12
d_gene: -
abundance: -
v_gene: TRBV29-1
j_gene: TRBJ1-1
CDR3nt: TGCAGCGTTCCCCTTGGGGGCACTGAAGCTTTCTTT
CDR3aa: CSVPLGGTEAFF

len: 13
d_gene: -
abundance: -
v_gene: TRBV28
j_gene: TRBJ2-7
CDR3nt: TGTGCCAGCAGTCAGGGCAGCTCCTACGAGCAGTACTTC
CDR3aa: CASSQGSSYEQYF

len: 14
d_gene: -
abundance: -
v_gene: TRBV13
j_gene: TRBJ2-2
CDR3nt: TGTGCCAGCAGCAACAGGGAGAACACCGGGGAGCTGTTTTTT
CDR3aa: CASSNRENTGELFF

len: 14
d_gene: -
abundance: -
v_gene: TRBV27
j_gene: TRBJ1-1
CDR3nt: TGTGCCAGCAGTAGGAAGGGGAGGTACACTGAAGCTTTCTTT
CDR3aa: CASSRKGRYTEAFF

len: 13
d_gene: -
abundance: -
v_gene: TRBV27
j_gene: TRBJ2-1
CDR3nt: TGTGCCAGCAGCGTACCGGGCCTCAATGAGCAGTTCTTC
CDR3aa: CASSVPGLNEQFF

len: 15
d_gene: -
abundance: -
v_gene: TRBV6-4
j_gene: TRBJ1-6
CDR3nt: TGTGCCAGCAGTGAGGGTGGACAGTTCAGTTCACCCCTCCACTTT
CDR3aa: CASSEGGQFSSPLHF

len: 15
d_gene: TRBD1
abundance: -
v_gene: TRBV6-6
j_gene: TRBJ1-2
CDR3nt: TGTGCCAGCAGTTCCCATCCCGGGACAGGGGATGGCTACACCTTC
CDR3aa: CASSSHPGTGDGYTF

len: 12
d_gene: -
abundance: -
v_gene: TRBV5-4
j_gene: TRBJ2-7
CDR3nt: TGTGCCAGCAGCTTTACCGGGGGCGAGCAGTACTTC
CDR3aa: CASSFTGGEQYF

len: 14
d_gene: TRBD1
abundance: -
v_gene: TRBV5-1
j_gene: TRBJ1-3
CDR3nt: TGCGCCAGCAGCTTGGAGGGACAGAGGGACACCATATATTTT
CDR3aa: CASSLEGQRDTIYF

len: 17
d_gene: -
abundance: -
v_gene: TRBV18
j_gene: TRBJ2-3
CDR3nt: TGTGCCAGCTCACCTTTAGACTTCGGGTTTAGCACAGATACGCAGTATTTT
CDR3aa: CASSPLDFGFSTDTQYF

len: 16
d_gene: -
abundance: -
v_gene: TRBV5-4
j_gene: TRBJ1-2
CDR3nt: TGTGCCAGCCTGTATAGAGCTCAGGTTGATAAGGGGGGCTACACCTTC
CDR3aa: CASLYRAQVDKGGYTF

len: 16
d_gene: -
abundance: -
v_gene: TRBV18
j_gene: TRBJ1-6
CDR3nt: TGTGCCAGCTCATCGAGTGACAGCTCCTATAATTCACCCCTCCACTTT
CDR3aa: CASSSSDSSYNSPLHF

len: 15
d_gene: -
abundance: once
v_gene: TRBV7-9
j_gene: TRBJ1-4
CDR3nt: TGTGCCAGCAGCTTAGTAGTAGGGGGACGTGAAAAACTGTTTTTT
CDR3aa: CASSLVVGGREKLFF

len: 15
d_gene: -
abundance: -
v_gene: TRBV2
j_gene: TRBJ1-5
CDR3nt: TGTGCCAGCAGAGAAGGAGTGGCGGACCTTCAGCCCCAGCATTTT
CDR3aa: CASREGVADLQPQHF

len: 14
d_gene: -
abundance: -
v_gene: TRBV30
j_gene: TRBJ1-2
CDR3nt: TGTGCCTGGAGCGCCGAAGGGGCGTACTATGGCTACACCTTC
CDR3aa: CAWSAEGAYYGYTF

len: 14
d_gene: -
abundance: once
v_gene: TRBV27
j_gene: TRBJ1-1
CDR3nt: TGTGCCAGCAGTTTAGCAGGGGCGCCCACTGAAGCTTTCTTT
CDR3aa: CASSLAGAPTEAFF

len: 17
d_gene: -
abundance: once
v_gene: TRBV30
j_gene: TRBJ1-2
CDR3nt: TGTGCCTGGGGTCCCCCCTCAAGGGCAGGGTTCGGCTATGGCTACACCTTC
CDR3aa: CAWGPPSRAGFGYGYTF

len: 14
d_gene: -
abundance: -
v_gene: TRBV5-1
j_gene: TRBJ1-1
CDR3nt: TGCGCCAGCAAAGAATGGGGGGCGAGCACTGAAGCTTTCTTT
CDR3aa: CASKEWGASTEAFF

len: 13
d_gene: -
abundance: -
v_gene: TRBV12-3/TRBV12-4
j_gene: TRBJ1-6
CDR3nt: TGTGCCAGCAGACAGGGTTATTCGGCACCCCTCCACTTT
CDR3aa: CASRQGYSAPLHF

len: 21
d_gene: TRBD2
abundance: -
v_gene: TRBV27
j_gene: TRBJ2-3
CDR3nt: TGTGCCAGCAGTCACAACGCGCTAGCGGGGGGCCTTCCTATTAGCACAGATACGCAGTATTTT
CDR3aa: CASSHNALAGGLPISTDTQYF

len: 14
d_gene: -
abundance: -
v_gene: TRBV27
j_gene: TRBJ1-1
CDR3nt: TGTGCCAGCAGTTGGCGGGGCGCGAACACTGAAGCTTTCTTT
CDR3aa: CASSWRGANTEAFF

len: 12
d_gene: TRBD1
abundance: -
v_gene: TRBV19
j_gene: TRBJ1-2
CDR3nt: TGTGCCAGTCGACAGGGGGCTCTTGGCTACACCTTC
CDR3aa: CASRQGALGYTF

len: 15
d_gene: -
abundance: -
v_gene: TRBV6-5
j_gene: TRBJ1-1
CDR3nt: TGTGCCAGCAGTCCACTGGCTTGGGTGGGCACTGAAGCTTTCTTT
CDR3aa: CASSPLAWVGTEAFF

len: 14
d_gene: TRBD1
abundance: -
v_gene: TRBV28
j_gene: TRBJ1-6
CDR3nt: TGTGCCAGCAGTTTACGACAGGGAAACTCACCCCTCCACTTT
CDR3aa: CASSLRQGNSPLHF

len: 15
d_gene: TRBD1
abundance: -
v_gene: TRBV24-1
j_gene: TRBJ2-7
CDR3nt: TGTGCCACCAGTGATGGGACAGGGGGAGACCACGAGCAGTACTTC
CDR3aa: CATSDGTGGDHEQYF

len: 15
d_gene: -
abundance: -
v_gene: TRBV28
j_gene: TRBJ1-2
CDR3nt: TGTGCCAGCAGGACGGCCTCGTTGTTAAGGGGCGGCTACACCTTC
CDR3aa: CASRTASLLRGGYTF

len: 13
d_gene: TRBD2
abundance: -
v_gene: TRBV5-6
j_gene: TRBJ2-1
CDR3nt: TGTGCCAGCAGCCCGACTAGCGGGGGGTCACAGTTCTTC
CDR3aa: CASSPTSGGSQFF

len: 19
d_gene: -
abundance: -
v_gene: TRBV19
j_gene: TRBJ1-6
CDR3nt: TGTGCCAGTAGTGTATACCCCATTCACCTGGGCTCCTATAATTCACCCCTCCACTTT
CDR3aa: CASSVYPIHLGSYNSPLHF

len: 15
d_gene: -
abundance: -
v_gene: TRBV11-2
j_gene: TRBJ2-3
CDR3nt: TGTGCCAGCAGCTTAGTTACCGGTCTCACAGATACGCAGTATTTT
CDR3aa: CASSLVTGLTDTQYF

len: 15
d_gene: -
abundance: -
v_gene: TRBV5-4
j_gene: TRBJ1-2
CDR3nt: TGTGCCAGCAGCTCAAAAGGACAGCTAGACTATGGCTACACCTTC
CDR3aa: CASSSKGQLDYGYTF

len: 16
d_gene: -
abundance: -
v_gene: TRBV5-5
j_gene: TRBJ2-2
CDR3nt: TGTGCCAGCAGCCAATCCGGGACACGGAACACCGGGGAGCTGTTTTTT
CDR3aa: CASSQSGTRNTGELFF

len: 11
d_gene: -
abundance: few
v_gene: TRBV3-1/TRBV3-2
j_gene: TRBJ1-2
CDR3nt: TGTGCCAGCAGTAAGAACTATGGCTACACCTTC
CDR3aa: CASSKNYGYTF

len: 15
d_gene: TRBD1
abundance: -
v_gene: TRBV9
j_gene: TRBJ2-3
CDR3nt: TGTGCCAGCAGCGTAGGGACAGGGACCACAGATACGCAGTATTTT
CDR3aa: CASSVGTGTTDTQYF

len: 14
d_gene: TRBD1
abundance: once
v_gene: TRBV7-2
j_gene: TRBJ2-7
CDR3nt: TGTGCCAGCAGCCGGGACAGGGGGCTCTACGAGCAGTACTTC
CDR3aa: CASSRDRGLYEQYF

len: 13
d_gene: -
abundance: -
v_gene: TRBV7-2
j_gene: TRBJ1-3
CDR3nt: TGTGCCAGCAGCTTGAACAGTGGAAACACCATATATTTT
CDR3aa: CASSLNSGNTIYF

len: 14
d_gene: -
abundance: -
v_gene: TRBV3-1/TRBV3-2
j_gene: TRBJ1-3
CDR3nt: TGTGCCAGCAGCCAAGGCGCGGGGAGGGACACCATATATTTT
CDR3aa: CASSQGAGRDTIYF

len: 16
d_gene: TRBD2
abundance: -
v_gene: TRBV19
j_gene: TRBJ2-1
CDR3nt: TGTGCCAGTACCCTCAGGCGGGGGTCCCGCCACAATGAGCAGTTCTTC
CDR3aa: CASTLRRGSRHNEQFF

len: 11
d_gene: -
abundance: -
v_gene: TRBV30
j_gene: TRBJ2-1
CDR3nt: TGTGCCTGGAGTGGGACAGACGAGCAGTTCTTC
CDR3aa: CAWSGTDEQFF

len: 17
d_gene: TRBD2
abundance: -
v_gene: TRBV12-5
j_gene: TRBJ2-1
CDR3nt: TGTGCTAGTGGTTTGATGGCTAGCGGGGTGGGTTACAATGAGCAGTTCTTC
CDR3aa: CASGLMASGVGYNEQFF

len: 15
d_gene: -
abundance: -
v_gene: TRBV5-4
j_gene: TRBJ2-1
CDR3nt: TGTGCCAGCAGCCCAGTGAGGGGGACTTACAATGAGCAGTTCTTC
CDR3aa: CASSPVRGTYNEQFF

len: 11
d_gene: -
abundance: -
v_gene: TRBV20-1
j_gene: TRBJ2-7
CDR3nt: TGCAGTGCTAGAGGGAACTACGAGCAGTACTTC
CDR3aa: CSARGNYEQYF

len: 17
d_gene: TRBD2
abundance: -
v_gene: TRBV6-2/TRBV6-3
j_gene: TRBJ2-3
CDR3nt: TGTGCCAGCAGTTACGGGCGGGGGGCCCAAAGCACAGATACGCAGTATTTT
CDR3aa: CASSYGRGAQSTDTQYF

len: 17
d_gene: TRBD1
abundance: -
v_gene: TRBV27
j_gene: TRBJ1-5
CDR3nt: TGTGCCAGCAGTTCTTCTCTCAGGGGGAGTAGCAATCAGCCCCAGCATTTT
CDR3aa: CASSSSLRGSSNQPQHF

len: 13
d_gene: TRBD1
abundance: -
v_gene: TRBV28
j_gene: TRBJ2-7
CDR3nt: TGTGCCAGCAGCACGGACAGGGTTGCCGAGCAGTACTTC
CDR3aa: CASSTDRVAEQYF

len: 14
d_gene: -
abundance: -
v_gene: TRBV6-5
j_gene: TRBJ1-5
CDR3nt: TGTGCCAGCAGCCTCGGGGGGTCGGGACAGCCCCAGCATTTT
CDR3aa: CASSLGGSGQPQHF

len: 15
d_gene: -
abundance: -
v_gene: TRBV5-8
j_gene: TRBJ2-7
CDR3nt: TGTGCCAGCAGCCCCGCCTCCGGCCAGAGGCTCGAGCAGTACTTC
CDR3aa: CASSPASGQRLEQYF

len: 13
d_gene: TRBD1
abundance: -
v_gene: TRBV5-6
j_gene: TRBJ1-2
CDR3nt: TGTGCCAGCAGCTCCCGGACAGGGGAAAGCTACACCTTC
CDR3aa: CASSSRTGESYTF

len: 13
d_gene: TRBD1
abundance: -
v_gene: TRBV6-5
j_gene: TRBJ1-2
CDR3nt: TGTGCCAGCAGCTCCGGGACAGGGAGTGGCTACACCTTC
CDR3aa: CASSSGTGSGYTF

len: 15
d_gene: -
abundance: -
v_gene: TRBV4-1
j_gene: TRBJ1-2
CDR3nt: TGCGCCAGCAGCCAAGATTTGACGGGGCGGTATGGCTACACCTTC
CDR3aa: CASSQDLTGRYGYTF

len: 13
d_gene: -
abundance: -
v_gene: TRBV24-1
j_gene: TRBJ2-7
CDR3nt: TGTGCCACCAGTGGCAACGGAGGACACGAGCAGTACTTC
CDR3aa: CATSGNGGHEQYF